Shown below are 2 T cell receptor beta chains from a single sample sequenced in a study of cytotoxic CD8 clonotypes in ibrutinib-treated CLL. Sequencing used immunoSEQ multiplex PCR; TCRdb keeps in-frame clones, though not all of them. This table has tens of thousands of clones, 62% appearing once. The sequencing used PBMCs, collected before ibrutinib treatment. These TCRs come from a human donor with chronic lymphocytic leukemia.

J is TRBJ2-1 and V is TRBV12-5; 12 nucleotides line up with TRBD2. Germline V gene data show CDR1 as LGHNT and CDR2 as FRNRAP. The CDR3 length is 16 residues. Trimming cost V 2 bases and J 9 bases; bases outside gene matches: 8. Here the CDR3 reads CASGLILAGGPGEQFF. Written as DNA, the CDR3 is TGTGCTAGTGGTTTGATCCTAGCGGGAGGGCCGGGTGAGCAGTTCTTC.

The chain couples TRBV18 to TRBJ1-5, with a tentative D call TRBD1 (5 bases). The CDR3 covers 14 residues. Trimming pared 1 base from V and 1 base from J, leaving 5 bases between. Germline V CDR1 and CDR2: KGHSH, LQKENI. This CDR3 reads CASSPRDSNQPQHF. The CDR3 bases are TGTGCCAGCTCACCACGGGACAGCAATCAGCCCCAGCATTTT.